These 18 T cell receptor beta chains came from one sample sequenced in a study of response to subunit inactivated influenza vaccine. MiXCR, applied by TCRdb to the RT-PCR reads, yields one record per CDR3 protein. The sample carries 400,000 to 650,000 distinct CDR3 sequences, around 7.9% recorded once. Sequenced material: PBMCs from blood, taken around 25 months after vaccination. Receptors originate from a man between 45 and 75 years old who received an inactivated influenza vaccine.

This clonotype showed up just a few times. The J gene is TRBJ1-2, the V gene TRBV14; D is possibly TRBD1 (5 bases). The CDR3 extends over 16 amino acids. Trimming stripped 0 bases from V and 3 bases from J, with 14 bases between. Germline values: CDR1 SGHDN, CDR2 FVKESK. The CDR3 spells CASSQDTGRGYYGYTF. The CDR3 region has the DNA TGTGCCAGCAGCCAAGACACAGGCCGAGGATACTATGGCTACACCTTC.

This clonotype has more than one count but fewer than ten. The chain has TRBV2 and TRBJ2-1; D is possibly TRBD1 (6 bases). Germline assignment: CDR1 SNHLY and CDR2 FYNNEI. This CDR3 has 15 residues. V dropped 6 bases and J dropped 16 bases, with 28 bases sitting between them. CDR3 region: CASRERPSTGIRHFF. The CDR3 DNA sequence: TGTGCCAGCAGGGAGAGGCCCTCTACAGGGATACGGCACTTCTTC.

V gene TRBV4-3 combines with J gene TRBJ1-1, with a weak D call TRBD1 (6 bases). This CDR3 comprises 18 residues. Trimming took 3 bases from V and 0 from J, leaving 20 bases between them. Germline values: CDR1 LGHNA, CDR2 YSLEER. CDR3 nucleotides: TGCGCCAGCAGCCAGGCGCACGGGGCATCAGGGGTGAACACTGAAGCTTTCTTT. It specifies CASSQAHGASGVNTEAFF.

In its sample, this clonotype was seen many times. The chain carries TRBV12-3 or TRBV12-4 and TRBJ1-2; 7 bases match TRBD1. The CDR3 is 15 residues long. The V gene end was trimmed by 0 bases and the J gene end by 4 bases; junction bases not matched to a gene: 5. This chain's CDR3 is CASSLADRFAYGYTF. DNA of the CDR3: TGTGCCAGCAGTTTAGCGGACAGGTTTGCCTATGGCTACACCTTC.

There are a few counts of this clonotype. This chain's CDR3 is CASSPDLDEQFF. The CDR3 nucleotides read TGTGCCAGCAGCCCAGATCTAGATGAGCAGTTCTTC. This chain links TRBV5-6 with TRBJ2-1; no clear D gene. V was pared by 4 bases and J by 8 bases, with 10 bases between. The CDR3 contains 12 residues. From germline, CDR1 is SGHDT and CDR2 YYEEEE.

This clonotype was found many times. The chain links TRBV5-1 to TRBJ2-2, with 10 bases that match TRBD1. Trimming cost V 5 bases and J 3 bases; bases outside gene matches: 4. Germline-derived CDR1 and CDR2 are SGHRS and YFSETQ. This CDR3 has 15 amino acids. The CDR3 coding sequence is TGCGCCAGCAGGGACGGACAGGGGGACACCGGGGAGCTGTTTTTT. The encoded protein is CASRDGQGDTGELFF.

The chain employs TRBV2 and TRBJ1-1; D remains unclear. Trimming shortened V by 5 bases and J by 2 bases, and 12 bases separated the two germline ends. The CDR3 has 14 amino acids. Germline-derived CDR1 and CDR2 are SNHLY and FYNNEI. In DNA form, the CDR3 reads TGTGCCAGCAGTAAACGAAGCCAAAACACTGAAGCTTTCTTT. It encodes CASSKRSQNTEAFF. Based on the CDR3 plus reference TRBV2 and TRBJ1-1, the full variable domain is EPEVTQTPSHQVTQMGQEVILRCVPISNHLYFYWYRQILGQKVEFLVSFYNNEISEKSEIFDDQFSVERPDGSNFTLKIRSTKLEDSAMYFCASSKRSQNTEAFFGQGTRLTVV.

This clonotype has ten or more counts. The V and J genes are TRBV6-5 and TRBJ2-2, with D uncertain. There are 13 residues in the CDR3. Germline CDR1 MNHEY, CDR2 SVGAGI. Trimming shortened V by 2 bases and J by 6 bases, and 7 bases separated the two germline ends. DNA of the CDR3: TGTGCCAGCAGTTACCTTCAGCCCGGGGAGCTGTTTTTT. It codes for CASSYLQPGELFF.

This clonotype was observed at least ten times. The J gene is TRBJ2-3, the V gene TRBV29-1, with 9 bases lining up with TRBD2. This CDR3 is built from 14 residues. In germline, CDR1 is SQVTM, CDR2 ANQGSEA. V lost 4 bases and J lost 0; bases outside the gene matches: 2. CDR3 sequence: CSVVTSGSTDTQYF. CDR3 coding DNA: TGCAGCGTTGTGACTAGCGGAAGCACAGATACGCAGTATTTT.

The gene calls are TRBV9 and TRBJ2-5; maybe TRBD1 (6 bases). Per the germline V gene, CDR1 is SGDLS and CDR2 is YYNGEE. Trimming cost V 3 bases and J 4 bases, with 16 bases left between them. CDR3 length: 15 residues. CDR3 in amino acids: CASSASPGVGETQYF. CDR3 DNA sequence: TGTGCCAGCAGCGCCTCGCCAGGGGTCGGAGAGACCCAGTACTTC. Based on the CDR3 plus reference TRBV9 and TRBJ2-5, the full variable domain is DSGVTQTPKHLITATGQRVTLRCSPRSGDLSVYWYQQSLDQGLQFLIQYYNGEERAKGNILERFSAQQFPDLHSELNLSSLELGDSALYFCASSASPGVGETQYFGPGTRLLVL.

In this sample, this clonotype turned up a few times. The chain employs TRBV5-5 and TRBJ1-1, with a weak D call TRBD1 (6 bases). The V end was cut by 4 bases, the J end by 4 bases, with 14 bases between. The germline V gene has CDR1 SGHKS and CDR2 YYEKEE (reference sequence). The CDR3 loop spans 14 amino acids. This CDR3 reads CASSHMDSFTEAFF. DNA of the CDR3: TGTGCCAGCAGCCACATGGACAGCTTCACTGAAGCTTTCTTT.

This chain connects TRBV4-2 to TRBJ2-3, with D unresolved. The CDR3 totals 15 residues. The germline V and J ends were trimmed by 0 bases and 1 base, with 8 bases remaining between them. The germline V gene encodes CDR1 LGHNA and CDR2 YNFKEQ. CDR3 coding DNA: TGTGCCAGCAGCCAAGATTCGGCTCGCACAGATACGCAGTATTTT. Its protein is CASSQDSARTDTQYF.

The gene calls are TRBV4-3 and TRBJ1-1; D gene unclear. Germline-derived CDR1 and CDR2 are LGHNA and YSLEER. CDR3 length equals 14 residues. Trimming took off 0 bases at V and 1 base at J, with 6 bases between the two ends. CDR3 residues: CASSQDRANTEAFF. The CDR3, as DNA: TGCGCCAGCAGCCAAGATAGGGCGAACACTGAAGCTTTCTTT.

The genes are TRBV3-1 and TRBJ2-2, with unresolved D. CDR1 and CDR2 from the germline V gene are LGHDT and YNNKEL (reference sequence). Trimming cost V 4 bases and J 4 bases, with 10 bases left between them. The CDR3 is 14 residues long. CDR3: CASSPPTPTGELFF. DNA of the CDR3: TGTGCCAGCAGCCCACCTACGCCCACCGGGGAGCTGTTTTTT.

The rearrangement uses TRBV3-1 and TRBJ2-7; no clear D gene. The CDR3 covers 15 residues. The V gene's germline CDR1 is LGHDT and CDR2 YNNKEL (reference sequence). Trimming removed 5 bases at V and 2 bases at J, with 16 bases between. CDR3 sequence reads: CASSKQAPFTYEQYF. The CDR3 DNA reads as TGTGCCAGCAGCAAGCAGGCCCCTTTTACCTACGAGCAGTACTTC.

V gene TRBV12-3 or TRBV12-4 combines with J gene TRBJ2-7; 8 positions agree with TRBD1. The CDR3 loop spans 11 amino acids. Unmatched junction bases numbered 4, after V lost 6 bases and J lost 9 bases. This chain's CDR3 is CASSEGTGQYF. CDR3 bases: TGTGCCAGCAGCGAGGGGACAGGGCAGTACTTC.

The chain has TRBV29-1 and TRBJ1-1; maybe TRBD1 (6 bases). The CDR3 covers 13 residues. With 6 bases removed from V and 0 bases from J, the gap between germline ends came to 11 bases. The germline V gene has CDR1 SQVTM and CDR2 ANQGSEA. The CDR3 region has the DNA TGCAGCGTGGCCAGGGGTATGAACACTGAAGCTTTCTTT. Translated: CSVARGMNTEAFF.

V and J are TRBV12-3 or TRBV12-4 and TRBJ2-2; 7 bases fit TRBD1. The CDR3 is made up of 13 amino acids. Trimming removed 6 bases from V and 4 bases from J; junction bases left unmatched: 2. CDR3 bases: TGTGCCAGCAGGACAGGGTTCACCGGGGAGCTGTTTTTT. This translates into CASRTGFTGELFF.